The rows below give T cell receptor beta chains drawn from one sample of a study of blood T cell repertoires in COVID-19. Profiled with immunoSEQ multiplex PCR; TCRdb holds only in-frame clones, not every one. This sample has some 120,000 clones, with around 80% found just once. The sequencing sample was made of peripheral blood. These receptors originate from a man between 65 and 85 years old with acute or convalescent COVID-19. CDR3s leave out the opening cysteine and the closing phenylalanine or tryptophan. D genes are given only for firm matches.

d_gene: TRBD2; v_gene: TRBV27; j_gene: TRBJ2-2; len: 14; CDR3aa: ASSWGGVASTGELF
d_gene: .; v_gene: TRBV4-1; j_gene: TRBJ2-1; len: 14; CDR3aa: ASSQGLDGGSNEQF
d_gene: .; v_gene: TRBV11-2; j_gene: TRBJ2-7; len: 11; CDR3aa: ASSFPGSHEQY
d_gene: .; v_gene: TRBV6-6; j_gene: TRBJ1-2; len: 12; CDR3aa: ASTTGPRGNGYT
d_gene: .; v_gene: TRBV6-5; j_gene: TRBJ2-7; len: 12; CDR3aa: ASRRDKSSYEQY
d_gene: TRBD1; v_gene: TRBV5-4; j_gene: TRBJ1-4; len: 11; CDR3aa: ASSLQGGEKLF
d_gene: TRBD1; v_gene: TRBV7-6; j_gene: TRBJ2-7; len: 16; CDR3aa: ASSLASKGQGVSYEQY
d_gene: .; v_gene: TRBV19; j_gene: TRBJ1-5; len: 11; CDR3aa: ASTPGVNQPQH
d_gene: .; v_gene: TRBV6-5; j_gene: TRBJ2-4; len: 9; CDR3aa: ASSFSREQY
d_gene: TRBD1; v_gene: TRBV14; j_gene: TRBJ2-5; len: 13; CDR3aa: ASSQRTGGRETQY
d_gene: TRBD1; v_gene: TRBV2; j_gene: TRBJ1-5; len: 12; CDR3aa: ASSGQGVGQPQH
d_gene: TRBD1; v_gene: TRBV4-2; j_gene: TRBJ2-2; len: 14; CDR3aa: ASSTRTGGYTGELF
d_gene: TRBD1; v_gene: TRBV6-5; j_gene: TRBJ2-7; len: 13; CDR3aa: ASRTGTGRSHEQY
d_gene: .; v_gene: TRBV6-5; j_gene: TRBJ1-1; len: 13; CDR3aa: ASSSPGVGRPEAF
d_gene: .; v_gene: TRBV3-1/TRBV3-2; j_gene: TRBJ2-1; len: 12; CDR3aa: ASRLSSSYNEQF
d_gene: .; v_gene: TRBV6-5; j_gene: TRBJ1-5; len: 9; CDR3aa: ASSPDQPQH
d_gene: TRBD1; v_gene: TRBV27; j_gene: TRBJ2-7; len: 15; CDR3aa: ASSFRPGQGFYYEQY
d_gene: .; v_gene: TRBV6-4; j_gene: TRBJ1-1; len: 11; CDR3aa: ASSETGYTKAF
d_gene: .; v_gene: TRBV10-1; j_gene: TRBJ2-3; len: 11; CDR3aa: ASTPGNTDTQY
d_gene: TRBD1; v_gene: TRBV4-2; j_gene: TRBJ2-1; len: 15; CDR3aa: ASSPRLVGQAGNEQF
d_gene: .; v_gene: TRBV30; j_gene: TRBJ1-3; len: 12; CDR3aa: AWTFRGNGNTIY
d_gene: TRBD1; v_gene: TRBV27; j_gene: TRBJ2-7; len: 11; CDR3aa: ASSLRQGVEQY
d_gene: .; v_gene: TRBV5-4; j_gene: TRBJ1-1; len: 12; CDR3aa: ASSLGARETEAF
d_gene: .; v_gene: TRBV7-9; j_gene: TRBJ1-1; len: 14; CDR3aa: ASSLTTGSGTTEAF
d_gene: .; v_gene: TRBV28; j_gene: TRBJ1-3; len: 15; CDR3aa: ASSPAGVIRSGNTIY
d_gene: .; v_gene: TRBV18; j_gene: TRBJ2-7; len: 12; CDR3aa: ASSLNYGTYEQY
d_gene: TRBD1; v_gene: TRBV2; j_gene: TRBJ1-1; len: 11; CDR3aa: ASGYRGDTEAF
d_gene: TRBD2; v_gene: TRBV6-5; j_gene: TRBJ2-1; len: 13; CDR3aa: ASSSGGQSYNEQF
d_gene: .; v_gene: TRBV19; j_gene: TRBJ1-1; len: 14; CDR3aa: ASSIDTQGVNTEAF
d_gene: TRBD1; v_gene: TRBV30; j_gene: TRBJ1-6; len: 12; CDR3aa: AWRDGTVGSPLH
d_gene: .; v_gene: TRBV29-1; j_gene: TRBJ2-5; len: 15; CDR3aa: SVVEVETSLIGETQY
d_gene: TRBD1; v_gene: TRBV29-1; j_gene: TRBJ2-1; len: 10; CDR3aa: SGRDSYNEQF
d_gene: TRBD1; v_gene: TRBV10-1; j_gene: TRBJ1-3; len: 12; CDR3aa: ASSRTGAGNTIY
d_gene: TRBD1; v_gene: TRBV5-6; j_gene: TRBJ2-1; len: 13; CDR3aa: ASTQTGGADNEQF
d_gene: TRBD1; v_gene: TRBV15; j_gene: TRBJ2-7; len: 13; CDR3aa: ATSTPGAGGYEQY
d_gene: .; v_gene: TRBV5-1; j_gene: TRBJ2-1; len: 10; CDR3aa: ASSLTNNEQF
d_gene: TRBD1; v_gene: TRBV30; j_gene: TRBJ1-1; len: 13; CDR3aa: AWRPTGAPNSEAF
d_gene: .; v_gene: TRBV3-1/TRBV3-2; j_gene: TRBJ1-1; len: 11; CDR3aa: ASSQVVNTEAF
d_gene: .; v_gene: TRBV5-4; j_gene: TRBJ1-1; len: 12; CDR3aa: ASSFGGSNTEAF
d_gene: TRBD1; v_gene: TRBV29-1; j_gene: TRBJ2-7; len: 13; CDR3aa: SAILTGSRFGEQY
d_gene: TRBD1; v_gene: TRBV19; j_gene: TRBJ1-3; len: 15; CDR3aa: ASSSSGTGSSGNTIY
d_gene: TRBD2; v_gene: TRBV28; j_gene: TRBJ2-7; len: 13; CDR3aa: ASSSGGGPSYEQY
d_gene: TRBD1; v_gene: TRBV9; j_gene: TRBJ2-3; len: 11; CDR3aa: ASSTGVTDTQY